Each of the 6 T cell receptor beta chains below was sequenced from the same sample in a study of cytotoxic CD8 clonotypes in ibrutinib-treated CLL. The protocol was immunoSEQ multiplex PCR, while the TCRdb copy is restricted to in-frame clones and leaves out a portion. The profile shows roughly 190,000 clones, 72% of them singletons. The sequences come from PBMCs, collected after 24 months of ibrutinib treatment. Receptors originate from a human donor with chronic lymphocytic leukemia.

The rearrangement links TRBV5-4 to TRBJ2-1; TRBD2 might be the D (6 bases). Per the germline V gene, CDR1 is SGHNT and CDR2 is YYREEE (reference sequence). The V end was cut by 6 bases, the J end by 0 bases, with 19 bases between. CDR3 length: 17 amino acids. CDR3 amino acids: CASTVLAARSSYNEQFF. The CDR3 DNA is TGTGCCAGCACCGTCTTAGCGGCGAGGAGCTCCTACAATGAGCAGTTCTTC.

The V gene is TRBV10-3, the J gene TRBJ2-1; 9 bases are shared with TRBD2. The V gene end was trimmed by 9 bases and the J gene end by 5 bases; junction bases not matched to a gene: 8. This CDR3 comprises 14 residues. CDR1 is ENHRY, CDR2 SYGVKD, per germline. In DNA, the CDR3 is TGTGCCATAGCGAGTAGCGGGAGAAACAATGAGCAGTTCTTC. Protein product: CAIASSGRNNEQFF.

The chain carries TRBV12-5 and TRBJ2-7; TRBD2 aligns across 7 bases. Germline V gene sequence: CDR1 LGHNT, CDR2 FRNRAP. This CDR3 contains 16 residues. V lost 6 bases, J lost 2 bases, and 13 bases stayed unmatched. CDR3 nucleotide sequence: TGTGCTAGTGGGCCCCTTACGGGGGGACCCGCCTACGAGCAGTACTTC. Amino acids: CASGPLTGGPAYEQYF.

The rearrangement links TRBV7-8 to TRBJ2-7; 7 positions agree with TRBD2. V lost 1 base, J lost 12 bases, and 9 bases stayed unmatched. CDR3 length: 13 residues. The germline V gene encodes CDR1 SGHVS and CDR2 FQNEAQ. This CDR3 reads CASSLGASGDRYF. The CDR3 DNA reads as TGTGCCAGCAGCTTAGGTGCTAGCGGAGATCGGTACTTC. The whole variable domain, remainder taken from reference TRBV7-8 and TRBJ2-7, is GAGVSQSPRYKVAKRGQDVALRCDPISGHVSLFWYQQALGQGPEFLTYFQNEAQLDKSGLPSDRFFAERPEGSVSTLKIQRTQQEDSAVYLCASSLGASGDRYFGPGTRLTVT.

The J gene is TRBJ2-1, the V gene TRBV15, with 8 bases fitting TRBD2. V shed 11 bases, J shed 5 bases, and the junction held 8 bases outside the gene matches. The CDR3 sequence is 13 residues long. Germline CDR1 reads LNHNV; CDR2 reads YYDKDF (reference sequence). The CDR3, as DNA: TGTGCCTCCCGGGAGGGCCTCGACAATGAGCAGTTCTTC. Its protein product is CASREGLDNEQFF.

As for this clone: The sample has other DNA sequences that encode this CDR3 too. The genes are TRBV15 and TRBJ2-7; D is possibly TRBD1 (6 bases). CDR1 is LNHNV, CDR2 YYDKDF, per germline (reference sequence). CDR3 length equals 14 residues. The V and J ends lost 0 bases and 3 bases respectively, with 9 bases between them. The CDR3: CATSRDQGGYEQYF. As DNA, the CDR3 is TGTGCCACCAGCAGAGACCAAGGGGGCTACGAGCAGTACTTC.